This entry lists 11 T cell receptor beta chains sequenced from one sample in a study of response to subunit inactivated influenza vaccine. TCRdb called the RT-PCR reads again in MiXCR, with one record for every CDR3 protein. The sample lists 550,000 to 600,000 distinct CDR3 sequences; 12% were seen once. The sample here was PBMCs from blood, taken on the day of vaccination. The receptor source for this set is a man aged 50-60 years who received an inactivated influenza vaccine.

A few counts support this clonotype. The DNA of the CDR3 is TGTGCCAGCAGTCGTAACCGGGACAGGGCAACTTACGAGCAGTACTTC. This translates into CASSRNRDRATYEQYF. V and J are TRBV3-1 and TRBJ2-7; TRBD1 matches 9 bases. The CDR3 is 16 residues long. The junction had 13 bases not matched to a gene; V was cut back by 6 bases and J by 4 bases. Germline V lookup: CDR1 LGHDT, CDR2 YNNKEL (reference sequence).

The gene calls are TRBV6-2 or TRBV6-3 and TRBJ1-1; a weak D match, TRBD1 (6 bases). Germline assignment: CDR1 MNHEY and CDR2 SVGEGT. V was shortened by 9 bases and J by 4 bases, with 15 bases between the two germline ends. The CDR3 spans 13 residues. CDR3 in amino acids: CASATGSGTEAFF. CDR3 DNA: TGTGCCAGTGCTACAGGGAGTGGCACTGAAGCTTTCTTT.

This clonotype was observed a handful of times. J is TRBJ2-5 and V is TRBV29-1, with a tentative D call TRBD1 (6 bases). Trimming stripped 5 bases from V and 1 base from J, with 20 bases between. Germline V gene sequence: CDR1 SQVTM, CDR2 ANQGSEA. The CDR3 covers 16 residues. The CDR3 is CSVNPLSLGAQETQYF. The CDR3 region has the DNA TGCAGCGTTAACCCCCTCAGCCTGGGGGCCCAAGAGACCCAGTACTTC.

This clonotype was observed at least ten times. The gene calls are TRBV15 and TRBJ2-2; D uncertain. Germline V gene sequence: CDR1 LNHNV, CDR2 YYDKDF (reference sequence). The CDR3 is 16 amino acids. Trimming shortened V by 3 bases and J by 2 bases, and 13 bases separated the two germline ends. This chain's CDR3 is CATSSQSAINTGELFF. As DNA, the CDR3 is TGTGCCACCAGCAGTCAATCCGCCATAAACACCGGGGAGCTGTTTTTT.

This chain connects TRBV7-8 to TRBJ2-2, with D unclear. This CDR3 is built from 15 residues. Germline V gene sequence: CDR1 SGHVS, CDR2 FQNEAQ. V lost 6 bases and J 6 bases, leaving 17 bases between the germline ends. The CDR3 region is CASSFLDGRSGELFF. The CDR3 DNA follows: TGTGCCAGCAGTTTCCTGGACGGACGGTCCGGGGAGCTGTTTTTT.

This clonotype was detected ten times or more. The chain is built from TRBV10-3 and TRBJ2-1, with D unresolved. Germline CDR1 reads ENHRY; CDR2 reads SYGVKD. Trimming stripped 0 bases from V and 4 bases from J, with 4 bases between. CDR3 length equals 13 residues. The CDR3 DNA follows: TGTGCCATCAGTGAGTCTAATTACAATGAGCAGTTCTTC. It specifies CAISESNYNEQFF.

In its sample, this clonotype was seen once. The rearrangement uses TRBV5-1 and TRBJ1-2; a weak D match, TRBD1 (6 bases). This CDR3 spans 14 amino acids. V was clipped by 3 bases and J by 6 bases, with 15 bases between them. CDR1 is SGHRS, CDR2 YFSETQ, per germline. This chain's CDR3 is CASSSPAGEDGYTF. The CDR3 DNA follows: TGCGCCAGCAGCTCCCCCGCAGGGGAGGATGGCTACACCTTC.

This chain joins TRBV20-1 and TRBJ2-5; possibly TRBD2 for D (7 bases). Trimming left V 6 bases short and J 5 bases short, with 19 bases between. Per germline, CDR1 DFQATT and CDR2 SNEGSKA (reference sequence). This CDR3 has 14 residues. The CDR3 protein is CSAGGARRAETQYF. The CDR3 nucleotides are TGCAGTGCGGGGGGGGCTAGAAGAGCCGAGACCCAGTACTTC.

The chain carries TRBV2 and TRBJ2-1, with unresolved D. V dropped 8 bases and J dropped 8 bases, with 13 bases sitting between them. CDR3 length: 12 amino acids. CDR1 is SNHLY, CDR2 FYNNEI, per germline. CDR3 protein: CASVAYNYEQFF. The CDR3 DNA reads as TGTGCCAGCGTTGCTTATAACTATGAGCAGTTCTTC.

The chain links TRBV12-3 or TRBV12-4 to TRBJ2-2; D might be TRBD1 or TRBD2, each matching 5 bases. The CDR3 runs to 14 residues. Trimming removed 2 bases at V and 7 bases at J, with 11 bases between. The CDR3 region is CASSLTLRGGELFF. CDR3 in DNA: TGTGCCAGCAGTTTAACCCTGAGGGGCGGGGAGCTGTTTTTT.

This chain joins TRBV27 and TRBJ1-5; D not certain. Germline V gene sequence: CDR1 MNHEY, CDR2 SMNVEV (reference sequence). V dropped 5 bases and J dropped 4 bases, with 15 bases sitting between them. This CDR3 has 15 residues. CDR3 sequence reads: CASSPLPPLNQPQHF. The CDR3 nucleotides read TGTGCCAGCAGTCCCCTTCCGCCCCTAAATCAGCCCCAGCATTTT.